Presented here are 7 T cell receptor beta chains from one specimen sequenced in a study of T cell responses to AZD1222 COVID-19 vaccine. Sequencing was performed with immunoSEQ multiplex PCR; in TCRdb, only in-frame clones are kept and a portion is missing. The sample holds about 190,000 clones, around 87% seen once. The sequenced sample was peripheral blood, obtained on day 0 of MenACWY control vaccination. These receptors came from an adult in good health.

V is TRBV19 and J is TRBJ2-5; either TRBD1 or TRBD2 may fit D (5 bases each). V lost 5 bases and J lost 2, with 12 bases in between. The germline gives CDR1 LNHDA, CDR2 SQIVND (reference sequence). CDR3 length: 14 amino acids. CDR3 region: CASSEGTVQETQYF. The CDR3 nucleotides read TGTGCCAGTAGTGAAGGGACCGTGCAAGAGACCCAGTACTTC.

The chain links TRBV28 to TRBJ1-4; D perhaps matches TRBD1 (5 bases). V lost 5 bases, J lost 2 bases, and 9 bases lay in between. Looked up from germline, CDR1 is MDHEN and CDR2 is SYDVKM. The CDR3 runs to 14 residues. The CDR3 protein is CASSTGPTNEKLFF. As DNA, the CDR3 is TGTGCCAGCAGTACGGGACCCACTAATGAAAAACTGTTTTTT.

The V gene is TRBV7-2, the J gene TRBJ1-2, with D perhaps TRBD1 (5 bases). This CDR3 is built from 15 residues. Germline V gene data show CDR1 as SGHTA and CDR2 as FQGNSA. The ends were cut back, 1 base at V and 6 bases at J, with 15 bases in the middle. CDR3 amino acids: CASSLVGGKEHGYTF. The CDR3, as DNA: TGTGCCAGCAGCTTAGTCGGGGGGAAGGAACATGGCTACACCTTC.

The gene calls are TRBV7-8 and TRBJ1-2; TRBD1 matches 10 bases. The CDR3 loop spans 14 amino acids. J gave up 3 bases and V 5 bases, and 3 bases lay outside the gene matches. CDR1 is SGHVS and CDR2 is FQNEAQ in the germline V gene. The DNA of the CDR3 is TGTGCCAGCAGCCAAGACAGGGGGCACTATGGCTACACCTTC. Amino acid sequence: CASSQDRGHYGYTF.

The CDR3 nucleotides read TGTGCCAGCAGCTTGGACCTAGCGGGGCTATCCTACGAGCAGTACTTC. It encodes CASSLDLAGLSYEQYF. J is TRBJ2-7 and V is TRBV5-6, with 9 bases matching TRBD2. The CDR3 extends over 16 amino acids. Germline V gives CDR1 SGHDT, CDR2 YYEEEE. V trimming: 0 bases; J trimming: 1 base; junction bases outside the gene matches: 5.

The chain joins TRBV7-9 to TRBJ1-2; TRBD1 is a possible D gene (5 bases). Germline V gene lookup returns CDR1 SEHNR and CDR2 FQNEAQ (reference sequence). The ends were cut back, 2 bases at V and 7 bases at J, with 11 bases in the middle. CDR3 size: 13 residues. The CDR3 DNA is TGTGCCAGCAGCTTAAAGGGGATGGGTGGCTACACCTTC. Protein sequence: CASSLKGMGGYTF.

The gene calls are TRBV4-1 and TRBJ1-1; D is possibly TRBD1 (5 bases). Trimming pared 0 bases from V and 3 bases from J, leaving 11 bases between. Germline V gives CDR1 MGHRA, CDR2 YSYEKL. The CDR3 is made up of 15 amino acids. The CDR3 spells CASSQEWGGDTEAFF. CDR3 sequence (DNA): TGCGCCAGCAGCCAAGAGTGGGGGGGGGACACTGAAGCTTTCTTT.